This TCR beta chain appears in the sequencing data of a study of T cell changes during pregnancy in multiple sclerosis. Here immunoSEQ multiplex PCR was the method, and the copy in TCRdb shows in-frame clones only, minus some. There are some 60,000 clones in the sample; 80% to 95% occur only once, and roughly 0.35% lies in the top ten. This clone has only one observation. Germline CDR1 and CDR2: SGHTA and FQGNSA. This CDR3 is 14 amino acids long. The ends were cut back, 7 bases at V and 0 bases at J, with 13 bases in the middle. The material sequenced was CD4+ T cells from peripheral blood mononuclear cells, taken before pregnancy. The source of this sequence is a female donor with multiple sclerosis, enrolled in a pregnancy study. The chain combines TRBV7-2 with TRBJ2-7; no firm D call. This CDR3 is CASTRTADSYEQYF. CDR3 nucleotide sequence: TGTGCCAGCACCCGTACAGCTGACTCCTACGAGCAGTACTTC.